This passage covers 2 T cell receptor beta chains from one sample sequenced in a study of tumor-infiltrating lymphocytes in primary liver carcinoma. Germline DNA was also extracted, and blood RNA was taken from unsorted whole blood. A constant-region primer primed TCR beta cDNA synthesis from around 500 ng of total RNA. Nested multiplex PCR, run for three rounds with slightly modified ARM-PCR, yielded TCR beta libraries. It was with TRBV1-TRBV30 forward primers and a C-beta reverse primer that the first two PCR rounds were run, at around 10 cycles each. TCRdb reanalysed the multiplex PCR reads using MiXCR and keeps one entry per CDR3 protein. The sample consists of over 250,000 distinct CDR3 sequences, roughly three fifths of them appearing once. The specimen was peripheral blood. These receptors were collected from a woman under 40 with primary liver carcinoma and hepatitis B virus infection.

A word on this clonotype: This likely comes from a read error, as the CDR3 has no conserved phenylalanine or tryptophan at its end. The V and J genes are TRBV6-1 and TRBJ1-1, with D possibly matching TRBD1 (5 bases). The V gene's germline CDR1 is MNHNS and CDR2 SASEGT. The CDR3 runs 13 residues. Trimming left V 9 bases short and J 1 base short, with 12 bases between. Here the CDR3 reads CASAGRGNTEAFV. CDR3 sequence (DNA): TGTGCCAGTGCAGGGAGGGGGAACACTGAAGCTTTCGTT.

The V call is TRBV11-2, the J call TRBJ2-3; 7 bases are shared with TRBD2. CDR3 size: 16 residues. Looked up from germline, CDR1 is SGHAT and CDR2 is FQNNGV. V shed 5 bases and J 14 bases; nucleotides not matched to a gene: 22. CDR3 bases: TGTGCCAGCAGCCCAGTATCCGGGAGGATCACAGATATGCGGTATTTT. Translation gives CASSPVSGRITDMRYF.